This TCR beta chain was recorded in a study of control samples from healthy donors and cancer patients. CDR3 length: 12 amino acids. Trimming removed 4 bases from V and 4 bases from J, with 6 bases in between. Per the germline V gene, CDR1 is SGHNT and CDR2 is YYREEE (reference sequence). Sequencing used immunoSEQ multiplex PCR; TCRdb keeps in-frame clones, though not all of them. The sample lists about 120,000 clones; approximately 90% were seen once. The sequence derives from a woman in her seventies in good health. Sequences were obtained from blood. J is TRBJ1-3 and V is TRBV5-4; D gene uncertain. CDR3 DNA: TGTGCCAGCAGCGCCAGAGGAAACACCATATATTTT. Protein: CASSARGNTIYF.